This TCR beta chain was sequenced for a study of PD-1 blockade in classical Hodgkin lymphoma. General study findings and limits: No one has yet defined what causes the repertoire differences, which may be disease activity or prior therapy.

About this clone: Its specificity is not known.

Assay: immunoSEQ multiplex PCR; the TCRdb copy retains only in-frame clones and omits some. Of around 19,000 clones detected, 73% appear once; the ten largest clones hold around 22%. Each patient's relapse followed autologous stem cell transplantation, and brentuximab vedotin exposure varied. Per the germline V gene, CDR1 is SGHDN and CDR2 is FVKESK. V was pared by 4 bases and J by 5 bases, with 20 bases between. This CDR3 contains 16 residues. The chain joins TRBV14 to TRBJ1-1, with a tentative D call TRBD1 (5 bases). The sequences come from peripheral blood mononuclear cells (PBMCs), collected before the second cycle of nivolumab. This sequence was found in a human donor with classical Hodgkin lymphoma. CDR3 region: CASSLQTGLLGTEAFF. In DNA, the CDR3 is TGTGCCAGCAGCCTCCAAACGGGACTCCTCGGGACTGAAGCTTTCTTT.